This T cell receptor (beta chain) derives from a study of cytomegalovirus exposure and HLA in healthy donors. The study, taken as a whole, reports: CMV antigen specificity of three CMV-associated chains was confirmed in vitro.

Researchers ran the PCR with 60 Vbeta and 13 Jbeta primers. Clones were sequenced by immunoSEQ multiplex PCR, and TCRdb holds only the in-frame ones, with some missing. This sample has over 150,000 clones, with 80% found just once. Points on this clone: Its antigen is currently unknown.

In germline, CDR1 is MNHEY, CDR2 SVGAGI. The CDR3 length is 15 residues. Trimming took off 6 bases at V and 0 bases at J, with 12 bases between the two ends. This receptor was identified in a man aged 30 to 39 in good health and CMV-seronegative. The chain uses TRBV6-5 and TRBJ1-3; no reliable D call. Sequencing input: PBMCs. The CDR3 sequence: CASSRGGSSGNTIYF. The CDR3 DNA sequence: TGTGCCAGCAGCCGGGGAGGGAGCTCTGGAAACACCATATATTTT.